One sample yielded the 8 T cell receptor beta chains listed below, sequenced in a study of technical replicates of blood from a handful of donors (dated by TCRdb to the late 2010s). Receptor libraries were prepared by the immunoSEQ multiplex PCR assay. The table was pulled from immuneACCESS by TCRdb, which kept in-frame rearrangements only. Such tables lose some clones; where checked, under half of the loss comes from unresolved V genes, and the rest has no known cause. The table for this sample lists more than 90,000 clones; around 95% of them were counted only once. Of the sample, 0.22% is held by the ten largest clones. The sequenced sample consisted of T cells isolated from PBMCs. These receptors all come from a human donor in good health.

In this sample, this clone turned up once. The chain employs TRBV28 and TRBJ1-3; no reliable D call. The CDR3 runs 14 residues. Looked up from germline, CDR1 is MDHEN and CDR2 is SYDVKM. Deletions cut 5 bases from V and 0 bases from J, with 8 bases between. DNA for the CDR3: TGTGCCAGCAGTCCACATGACTCTGGAAACACCATATATTTT. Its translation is CASSPHDSGNTIYF.

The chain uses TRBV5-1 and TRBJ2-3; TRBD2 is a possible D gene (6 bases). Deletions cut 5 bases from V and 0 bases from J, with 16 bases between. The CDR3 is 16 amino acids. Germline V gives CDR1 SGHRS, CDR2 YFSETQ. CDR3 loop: CASRSGAISSTDTQYF. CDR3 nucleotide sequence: TGCGCCAGCAGGTCGGGAGCCATTTCTAGCACAGATACGCAGTATTTT.

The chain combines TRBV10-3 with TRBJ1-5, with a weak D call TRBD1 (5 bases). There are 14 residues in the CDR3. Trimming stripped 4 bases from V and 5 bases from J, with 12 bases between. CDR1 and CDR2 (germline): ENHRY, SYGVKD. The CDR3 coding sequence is TGTGCCATCAGTGTAGGGACTGAACATCAGCCCCAGCATTTT. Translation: CAISVGTEHQPQHF.

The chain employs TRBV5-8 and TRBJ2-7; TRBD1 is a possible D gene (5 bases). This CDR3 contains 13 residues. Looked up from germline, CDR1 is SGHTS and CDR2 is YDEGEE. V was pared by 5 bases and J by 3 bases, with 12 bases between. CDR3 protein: CASRYQGVYEQYF. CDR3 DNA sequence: TGTGCCAGCAGGTACCAAGGGGTCTACGAGCAGTACTTC.

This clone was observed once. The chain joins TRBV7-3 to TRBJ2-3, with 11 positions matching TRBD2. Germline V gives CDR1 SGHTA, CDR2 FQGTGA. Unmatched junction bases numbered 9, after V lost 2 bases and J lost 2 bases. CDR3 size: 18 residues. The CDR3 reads CASSLPGLAEGPTDTQYF. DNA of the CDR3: TGTGCCAGCAGCTTACCGGGACTAGCGGAGGGACCCACAGATACGCAGTATTTT.

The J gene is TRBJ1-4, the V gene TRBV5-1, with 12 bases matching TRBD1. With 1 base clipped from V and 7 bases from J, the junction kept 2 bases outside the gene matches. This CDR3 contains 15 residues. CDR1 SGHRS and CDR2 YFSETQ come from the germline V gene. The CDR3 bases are TGCGCCAGCAGCTTGCAGGGACAGGGGGCTGAAAAACTGTTTTTT. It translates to CASSLQGQGAEKLFF.

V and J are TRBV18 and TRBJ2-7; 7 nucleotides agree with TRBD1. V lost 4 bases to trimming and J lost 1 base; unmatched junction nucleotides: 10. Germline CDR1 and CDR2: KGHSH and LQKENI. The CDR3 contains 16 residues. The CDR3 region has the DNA TGTGCCAGCTCACACAGCCGGGACAGCCGTTCCTACGAGCAGTACTTC. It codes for CASSHSRDSRSYEQYF.

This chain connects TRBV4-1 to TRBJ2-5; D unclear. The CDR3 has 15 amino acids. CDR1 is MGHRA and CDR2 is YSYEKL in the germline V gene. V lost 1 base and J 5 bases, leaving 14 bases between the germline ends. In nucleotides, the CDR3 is TGCGCCAGCAGCCAAGGGCCGCAGGATGCGGAGACCCAGTACTTC. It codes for CASSQGPQDAETQYF.